This T cell receptor (beta chain) was observed in a study of blood T cell repertoires in COVID-19. The wider study: The samples span acute and convalescent COVID-19 from the United States, Italy and Spain.

The data were produced by immunoSEQ multiplex PCR, yet TCRdb's version contains in-frame clones alone and is incomplete. Of roughly 67,000 clones listed, roughly four fifths were seen once; the top ten hold 5.5% to 7.5%. Germline assignment: CDR1 MGHRA and CDR2 YSYEKL. Trimming removed 0 bases at V and 3 bases at J, with 11 bases between. CDR3 length: 15 amino acids. This rearrangement joins TRBV4-1 to TRBJ1-2, with D tentatively TRBD1 (6 bases). What was sequenced was peripheral blood. The receptor comes from a woman aged 60 to 75 with acute or convalescent COVID-19. CDR3 amino acids: CASSQEGAGDYGYTF. The CDR3 coding sequence is TGCGCCAGCAGCCAAGAAGGGGCAGGGGACTATGGCTACACCTTC.